These 25 T cell receptor beta chains were sequenced from one sample in a study of blood T cell repertoires in COVID-19. Clones were read by immunoSEQ multiplex PCR, and TCRdb kept only the in-frame ones, dropping some. The top ten hold roughly 2% of the sample, which has approximately 310,000 clones, approximately 85% seen once. The sample taken for sequencing was PBMCs or T cells enriched from blood (not recorded which). The receptors were sampled from a young man who had recovered from COVID-19.

The rearrangement links TRBV19 to TRBJ1-1; TRBD1 agrees at 8 bases. Germline CDR1 and CDR2: LNHDA and SQIVND (reference sequence). The J segment lost 10 bases and the V segment lost 2 bases, leaving 15 bases of the junction unmatched. The CDR3 is made up of 16 amino acids. CDR3 region: CASSIRVGQGVLRAFF. Here the CDR3 DNA reads TGTGCCAGTAGTATACGTGTCGGACAGGGAGTACTCAGAGCTTTCTTT.

The chain uses TRBV5-1 and TRBJ2-3; TRBD2 might be the D (7 bases). V lost 1 base, J lost 5 bases, and 23 bases lay in between. The CDR3 has 18 residues. CDR1 SGHRS and CDR2 YFSETQ come from the germline V gene. For the CDR3, the DNA is TGCGCCAGCAGCTTGACTTCAACCGGGGGGCGGTGGGGAGATACGCAGTATTTT. Protein: CASSLTSTGGRWGDTQYF.

A few counts support this clone. The chain links TRBV11-3 to TRBJ1-3, with D possibly matching TRBD1 (5 bases). Germline lookup yields CDR1 SGHNT and CDR2 YENEEA. The ends were cut back, 2 bases at V and 7 bases at J, with 9 bases in the middle. CDR3 length equals 13 residues. CDR3 sequence reads: CASSLLRGNTIYF. DNA for the CDR3: TGTGCCAGCAGCTTATTGCGGGGGAACACCATATATTTT.

This clone was counted between two and nine times. J is TRBJ1-6 and V is TRBV2, with D perhaps matching TRBD1 (6 bases). V lost 6 bases, J lost 7 bases, and 13 bases lay in between. Germline values: CDR1 SNHLY, CDR2 FYNNEI. CDR3 size: 14 residues. CDR3 bases: TGTGCCAGCAGGGCTGGGGGCGCCAATTCACCCCTCCACTTT. This encodes CASRAGGANSPLHF.

The chain employs TRBV7-8 and TRBJ2-1; perhaps TRBD2 as D (5 bases). Deletions cut 5 bases from V and 0 bases from J, with 11 bases between. The CDR3 consists of 15 residues. From germline, CDR1 is SGHVS and CDR2 FQNEAQ. CDR3 in amino acids: CASSMPGSSYNEQFF. CDR3 in DNA: TGTGCCAGCAGCATGCCGGGGAGCTCCTACAATGAGCAGTTCTTC.

The chain combines TRBV9 with TRBJ2-7, with 9 nucleotides matching TRBD1. This CDR3 has 14 amino acids. From germline, CDR1 is SGDLS and CDR2 YYNGEE. The V and J ends lost 3 bases and 5 bases, in that order; junction bases with no gene match: 6. CDR3 sequence: CASSATGTGNEQYF. Here the CDR3 DNA reads TGTGCCAGCAGCGCGACCGGGACAGGGAACGAGCAGTACTTC.

The chain uses TRBV5-6 and TRBJ1-6; 11 bases align to TRBD1. This CDR3 has 19 residues. In germline, CDR1 is SGHDT, CDR2 YYEEEE. V lost 6 bases and J lost 2; bases outside the gene matches: 13. The CDR3 loop reads CASTTVGQGEYAYNSPLHF. The CDR3 DNA sequence: TGTGCCAGCACCACCGTGGGACAGGGGGAGTATGCCTATAATTCACCCCTCCACTTT.

This clone has a single count. The rearrangement uses TRBV7-9 and TRBJ1-1; D remains unclear. Germline assignment: CDR1 SEHNR and CDR2 FQNEAQ (reference sequence). Trimming left V 1 base short and J 4 bases short, with 10 bases between. The CDR3 sequence is 14 residues long. The CDR3 nucleotides read TGTGCCAGCAGCTTAGAAAGAAAGAGCACTGAAGCTTTCTTT. It translates to CASSLERKSTEAFF.

The chain combines TRBV2 with TRBJ1-5; D uncertain. Germline lookup yields CDR1 SNHLY and CDR2 FYNNEI. This CDR3 is 14 amino acids long. V was clipped by 1 base and J by 6 bases, with 10 bases between them. The DNA of the CDR3 is TGTGCCAGCAGTGAAGAACCTGAGAGTCAGCCCCAGCATTTT. This translates into CASSEEPESQPQHF.

This clone was counted a single time. The chain carries TRBV24-1 and TRBJ1-1; 11 bases fit TRBD1. V shed 9 bases, J shed 11 bases, and the junction held 7 bases outside the gene matches. CDR3 length equals 12 residues. Germline V gives CDR1 KGHDR, CDR2 SFDVKD. The chain's CDR3 is CATRGTGGDAFF. The CDR3 DNA sequence: TGTGCCACCCGTGGGACAGGGGGTGACGCTTTCTTT.

The chain recombines TRBV6-5 with TRBJ1-4; perhaps TRBD1 as D (5 bases). The CDR3 extends over 15 amino acids. Germline CDR1 is MNHEY and CDR2 is SVGAGI. Trimming cost V 6 bases and J 6 bases, with 17 bases left between them. The CDR3 loop reads CASSDSRDSHEKLFF. CDR3 DNA: TGTGCCAGCAGCGATTCAAGGGACTCCCATGAAAAACTGTTTTTT.

V and J are TRBV7-9 and TRBJ2-7; TRBD1 aligns across 7 bases. Germline V gene lookup returns CDR1 SEHNR and CDR2 FQNEAQ (reference sequence). V was clipped by 6 bases and J by 2 bases; unmatched bases: 10. This CDR3 has 15 amino acids. The CDR3: CASSPDRLGPYEQYF. The CDR3 DNA reads as TGTGCCAGCAGTCCGGACAGGCTGGGGCCCTACGAGCAGTACTTC.

The gene calls are TRBV11-2 and TRBJ1-2, with D tentatively TRBD1 (6 bases). Trimming removed 2 bases from V and 3 bases from J, with 13 bases in between. The CDR3 consists of 15 residues. CDR1 and CDR2 (germline): SGHAT, FQNNGV. CDR3 coding DNA: TGTGCCAGCAGCTTATGGCAGGGGCCGCACTATGGCTACACCTTC. Translating gives CASSLWQGPHYGYTF. Filled out from reference TRBV11-2 and TRBJ1-2, the complete variable domain reads EAGVAQSPRYKIIEKRQSVAFWCNPISGHATLYWYQQILGQGPKLLIQFQNNGVVDDSQLPKDRFSAERLKGVDSTLKIQPAKLEDSAVYLCASSLWQGPHYGYTFGSGTRLTVV.

The chain has TRBV6-5 and TRBJ1-6; D is unclear. CDR3 size: 16 residues. Trimming shortened V by 8 bases and J by 0 bases, and 14 bases separated the two germline ends. The germline gives CDR1 MNHEY, CDR2 SVGAGI. The CDR3 coding sequence is TGTGCCAGCTGTTTACCACCCAGCTCCTATAATTCACCCCTCCACTTT. It yields the protein CASCLPPSSYNSPLHF.

The chain recombines TRBV6-5 with TRBJ2-3, with 9 bases matching TRBD2. Trimming removed 8 bases from V and 1 base from J; junction bases left unmatched: 7. Germline lookup yields CDR1 MNHEY and CDR2 SVGAGI. This CDR3 is 15 amino acids long. CDR3 sequence (DNA): TGTGCCAGCTCTATGACTAGCGGTGGCACAGATACGCAGTATTTT. Translation gives CASSMTSGGTDTQYF.

The chain carries TRBV30 and TRBJ2-7; maybe TRBD1 (6 bases). With 3 bases removed from V and 5 bases from J, the gap between germline ends came to 14 bases. Germline V gene data show CDR1 as GTSNPN and CDR2 as SVGIG (reference sequence). CDR3 length equals 13 residues. The CDR3 DNA is TGTGCCTGGAGATTAACAGGGACCAACGAGCAGTACTTC. Its protein product is CAWRLTGTNEQYF.

Concerning this clone: Other DNA sequences in this sample translate to the same CDR3. The rearrangement uses TRBV18 and TRBJ1-2, with D tentatively TRBD1 (5 bases). This CDR3 region has 15 residues. With 2 bases removed from V and 0 bases from J, the gap between germline ends came to 10 bases. Germline V gives CDR1 KGHSH, CDR2 LQKENI. The CDR3 DNA reads as TGTGCCAGCTCACCAGGAACAGGACCTAACTATGGCTACACCTTC. This translates into CASSPGTGPNYGYTF.

This clone was picked up a small number of times. V usage is TRBV2 and J usage is TRBJ2-3; 9 positions agree with TRBD1. Germline V gene sequence: CDR1 SNHLY, CDR2 FYNNEI. The V gene end was trimmed by 9 bases and the J gene end by 3 bases; junction bases not matched to a gene: 13. The length of the CDR3 is 16 residues. The CDR3 DNA reads as TGTGCCAGTAAAAACCAATGGGGGACAGGGACAGATACGCAGTATTTT. Translated, it gives CASKNQWGTGTDTQYF.

The gene calls are TRBV6-5 and TRBJ2-1; perhaps TRBD1 as D (5 bases). CDR1 is MNHEY and CDR2 is SVGAGI in the germline V gene. This CDR3 has 15 residues. V lost 0 bases and J 4 bases, leaving 10 bases between the germline ends. Written as DNA, the CDR3 is TGTGCCAGCAGTTACTCCAGGGCTGGATACAATGAGCAGTTCTTC. This sequence encodes CASSYSRAGYNEQFF.

This clone was seen a handful of times. This chain connects TRBV30 to TRBJ1-6; 9 bases match TRBD1. This CDR3 region has 13 residues. Trimming at V came to 6 bases and at J to 5 bases, leaving 2 bases not matched to a gene. Germline V CDR1 and CDR2: GTSNPN, SVGIG (reference sequence). The CDR3 here is CACGQGNNSPLHF. CDR3 DNA: TGTGCCTGCGGACAGGGGAATAATTCACCCCTCCACTTT.

The chain employs TRBV5-4 and TRBJ1-1; 8 positions match TRBD1. CDR3 size: 18 residues. Germline V lookup: CDR1 SGHNT, CDR2 YYREEE (reference sequence). V shed 0 bases, J shed 6 bases, and the junction held 16 bases outside the gene matches. The CDR3 sequence: CASSLVLARGLITSEAFF. Here the CDR3 DNA reads TGTGCCAGCAGCTTGGTTCTGGCCAGGGGGCTTATTACGTCTGAAGCTTTCTTT. Drawing the rest from reference TRBV5-4 and TRBJ1-1, the complete variable domain is ETGVTQSPTHLIKTRGQQVTLRCSSQSGHNTVSWYQQALGQGPQFIFQYYREEENGRGNFPPRFSGLQFPNYSSELNVNALELDDSALYLCASSLVLARGLITSEAFFGQGTRLTVV.

V is TRBV30 and J is TRBJ2-7; D unresolved. V dropped 0 bases and J dropped 6 bases, with 12 bases sitting between them. Germline assignment: CDR1 GTSNPN and CDR2 SVGIG (reference sequence). This CDR3 has 13 residues. The CDR3 region is CAWSVNILTEQYF. CDR3 DNA sequence: TGTGCCTGGAGTGTAAACATTTTAACCGAGCAGTACTTC.

The gene calls are TRBV10-1 and TRBJ2-1; 8 nucleotides align to TRBD2. In germline, CDR1 is WNHNN, CDR2 SYGVQD (reference sequence). The CDR3 contains 14 residues. The J segment lost 1 base and the V segment lost 7 bases, leaving 3 bases of the junction unmatched. In DNA, the CDR3 is TGCGCCAGCACCAGCGGGGGTTCCTACAATGAGCAGTTCTTC. Translating gives CASTSGGSYNEQFF.

This chain uses TRBV10-3 with TRBJ1-5; TRBD1 agrees at 9 bases. CDR3 length equals 13 residues. V was clipped by 4 bases and J by 5 bases; unmatched bases: 0. Germline lookup yields CDR1 ENHRY and CDR2 SYGVKD. CDR3 amino acids: CAISGTGDQPQHF. CDR3 DNA sequence: TGTGCCATCAGTGGGACAGGGGATCAGCCCCAGCATTTT.

J is TRBJ2-6 and V is TRBV9; unclear D gene. Germline V gene sequence: CDR1 SGDLS, CDR2 YYNGEE. Trimming stripped 3 bases from V and 1 base from J, with 14 bases between. The CDR3 runs to 17 residues. The CDR3 DNA reads as TGTGCCAGCAGCGAGTACCCCAGGAAATCTGGGGCCAACGTCCTGACTTTC. Its protein is CASSEYPRKSGANVLTF.